This TCR beta chain originates from a study of identical twins (dated by TCRdb to between 2015 and 2016). Looking at the study overall: The study deep-sequenced TCR alpha and beta repertoires from monozygotic twins, unrelated adults of various ages and cord blood to test whether fetal clonotypes persist. To rule out contamination, replicate twin experiments were performed at different times with different library preparation protocols.

All donors were healthy Caucasians. The full study reports these points: In monozygotic twins, recombination models systematically underestimated out-of-frame TCR alpha sharing, but the models matched the sharing seen between unrelated individuals. Because the same donors could not be followed over many years, the conclusions relied on cross-sectional statistical analysis. Fewer insertions were carried by abundant cord blood beta clonotypes; a weaker similar trend was observed in young adult naive repertoires, while no such trend was observed in memory repertoires. Invariant T cells such as MAIT and iNKT could partly confound zero-insertion analyses, although diverse VJ usage argued against such confounding for most clonotypes. The excess sharing between twins in beta out-of-frame sequences was weaker because fewer shared sequences reduced the signal-to-noise ratio. Compared with coincidental sharing between unrelated individuals, out-of-frame TCR alpha sequences shared between twins had an excess of sequences with low generation probability.

Library preparation employed 5' RACE. The sequencer was an Illumina HiSeq 2000. Template switching introduced a universal primer binding site; the final cDNA contained a unique molecular identifier, enabling accurate counting of TCR cDNA molecules. Specific primers in the conserved constant-segment region were used to synthesize first-strand cDNA for TCR alpha and beta chains. To control for contamination, each cDNA library was double barcoded with a SMART-Mk sample barcode plus Illumina barcodes. TruSeq adapter sequences along with Illumina sample barcodes were introduced in two successive PCR steps. Sequencing of the TCR alpha and beta cDNA libraries was done on the Illumina HiSeq platform using custom primers. Under the source paper's analysis protocol: Raw reads were processed with MiGEC to extract unique molecular identifiers, and MiXCR was used to determine CDR3 positions. For each individual, recombination models were inferred using an EM algorithm with the repgenHMM and IGoR tools. Shared clonotypes were analyzed with the tcR package in R, and sharing was normalized by the product of cloneset sizes. To study raw recombination free of thymic and clonal selection effects, out-of-frame nonproductive sequences were analyzed. TCRdb passed the public sequencing reads through fastp at Q25 and MiXCR, retaining productive beta sequences. Rows with one shared CDR3 protein collapse into an entry with the most common genes and DNA. These V and J calls originate from TCRdb's pipeline instead of the authors' own analysis. Across this sample there are about 1.7 million distinct CDR3 sequences, with about 32% seen only once. The leading ten clones occupy under 0.35% of the sample.

This clonotype was counted between two and nine times. It lacks a known antigen. Within one base of it there is no much larger clone, and no base qualities were kept. From its cysteine to its phenylalanine, the CDR3 spans 16 amino acids. Only the CDR3 DNA stays, 48 bases, in frame from base 1. The germline V gene yields MDHEN for CDR1 and SYDVKM for CDR2. Trimming leaves V shorter by 6 bases and J shorter by 5 bases, with the junction holding 13 bases beyond the gene matches. The rearrangement combines TRBV28 with TRBJ2-3; TRBD1 agrees with 8 junctional bases. This clonotype was sampled from a newborn girl in good health. The sequenced material came from cord blood. The DNA sequence follows: TGTGCCAGCAGCCTAGGATACACAGGGGGGATAGATACGCAGTATTTT. It is translated as CASSLGYTGGIDTQYF.